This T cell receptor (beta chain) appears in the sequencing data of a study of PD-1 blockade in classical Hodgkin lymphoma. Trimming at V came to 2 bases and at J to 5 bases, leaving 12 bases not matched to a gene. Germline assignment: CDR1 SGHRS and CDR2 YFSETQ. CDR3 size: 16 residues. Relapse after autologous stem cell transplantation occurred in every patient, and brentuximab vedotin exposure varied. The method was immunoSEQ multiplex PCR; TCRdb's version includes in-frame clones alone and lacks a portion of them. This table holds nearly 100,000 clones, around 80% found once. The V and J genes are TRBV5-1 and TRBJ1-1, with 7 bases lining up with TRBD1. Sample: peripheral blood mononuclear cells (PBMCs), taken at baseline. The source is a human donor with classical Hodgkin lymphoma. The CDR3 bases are TGCGCCAGCAGCTTAGGGGCTACAGGGGCGAAAACTGAAGCTTTCTTT. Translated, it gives CASSLGATGAKTEAFF.